Here is one T cell receptor (beta chain) with its context. The target of this receptor is not known. No clone much larger than this one lies a single base away; base qualities are absent. Other DNA sequences in this sample translate to the same CDR3. TCRbeta CDR3 regions were amplified from genomic DNA by means of the immunoSEQ Assay, a bias-controlled multiplex PCR. The authors' analysis ran thus. The number of nucleated cells in each sample was estimated from the amplification of reference gene primers within the assay. Sequence reads were collapsed and filtered to measure the absolute abundance of every unique TCRbeta CDR3 rearrangement. For each sample, productive Simpson clonality was calculated as the square root of Simpson's diversity index over productive rearrangements. The immuneACCESS repertoire file appears here via TCRdb, limited to in-frame rearrangements. These files lack a portion of the clones; in checked studies, under half of the deficit traces to unresolved V genes, and the cause of the others is not known. The DNA was the basis for D and trimming; V, J and clone size are from that table. This sample is represented by 320,000 or so clones; roughly 89% of them were singletons. The ten top clones hold 4.5% to 6.5% of the sample.

In the prospective study, participants were 18 to 89 years old, resided in 25 or so geographic areas of the United States, and were enrolled through a virtual design. Cohort assignment in the prospective study relied on participant-reported clinical history from a screening survey and a study questionnaire. ImmuneRACE Cohort 3 recovered participants were defined by two consecutive negative NP/OP PCR tests, healthcare professional clearance, or symptom resolution. In the prospective study, mobile phlebotomists collected whole blood, serum and a nasopharyngeal or oropharyngeal swab from each participant. Additional blood draws and questionnaires over a 2-month period could optionally be provided by prospective study participants. Blood samples from the prospective study were shipped frozen or at room temperature prior to DNA extraction. The sample belongs to a study of blood T cell repertoires in COVID-19 (dated by TCRdb to 2018 to 2020). Regarding the research as a whole: Samples from collaborators originated in the United States, Italy and Spain and spanned both the acute and convalescent phases of COVID-19. The prospective study material was composed of cDNA or gDNA derived from T cells, B-cell-depleted T cells, or PBMCs. Subjects who had been exposed to COVID-19, were actively infected with it, or had recovered from it provided the deeply sampled blood TCRbeta repertoires that made up the dataset. The repertoires were released in a freely available public database intended as a resource for research on the immune response to SARS-CoV-2. The samples were drawn from the first 160 participants of the ongoing ImmuneRACE study and from 950 to 1,500 subjects provided by 6 global collaborators. A de-identified subject ID, COVID-19 status, age in years and sex were almost always included in the sample metadata. Where available, HLA class I and class II types were obtained from metadata supplied by the sample provider rather than from assay-based typing.

CDR1 and CDR2 were assigned from the germline V gene (reference sequence) as SGHNT and YYREEE. Trimming takes 0 bases from V and 4 bases from J, and the germline ends sit 19 bases apart. The CDR3 starts with the cysteine, ends with the phenylalanine, and has 17 residues. Just the 51-base CDR3 DNA is kept, in frame starting at base 1. What the authors observed across the whole study: The quantity of clinical and demographic metadata differed by source and by participant and was supplied without curation.

The sequenced sample consisted of PBMCs or T cells enriched from blood (not recorded which). This TCR came from a man aged 55 to 70 who had recovered from COVID-19. The sequence joins TRBV5-4 to TRBJ1-1, with TRBD1 tentatively as D gene (6 bases match). The CDR3 region reads CASSLDWGGGGSTEAFF. The DNA is TGTGCCAGCAGCTTGGACTGGGGAGGGGGTGGGTCCACTGAAGCTTTCTTT.